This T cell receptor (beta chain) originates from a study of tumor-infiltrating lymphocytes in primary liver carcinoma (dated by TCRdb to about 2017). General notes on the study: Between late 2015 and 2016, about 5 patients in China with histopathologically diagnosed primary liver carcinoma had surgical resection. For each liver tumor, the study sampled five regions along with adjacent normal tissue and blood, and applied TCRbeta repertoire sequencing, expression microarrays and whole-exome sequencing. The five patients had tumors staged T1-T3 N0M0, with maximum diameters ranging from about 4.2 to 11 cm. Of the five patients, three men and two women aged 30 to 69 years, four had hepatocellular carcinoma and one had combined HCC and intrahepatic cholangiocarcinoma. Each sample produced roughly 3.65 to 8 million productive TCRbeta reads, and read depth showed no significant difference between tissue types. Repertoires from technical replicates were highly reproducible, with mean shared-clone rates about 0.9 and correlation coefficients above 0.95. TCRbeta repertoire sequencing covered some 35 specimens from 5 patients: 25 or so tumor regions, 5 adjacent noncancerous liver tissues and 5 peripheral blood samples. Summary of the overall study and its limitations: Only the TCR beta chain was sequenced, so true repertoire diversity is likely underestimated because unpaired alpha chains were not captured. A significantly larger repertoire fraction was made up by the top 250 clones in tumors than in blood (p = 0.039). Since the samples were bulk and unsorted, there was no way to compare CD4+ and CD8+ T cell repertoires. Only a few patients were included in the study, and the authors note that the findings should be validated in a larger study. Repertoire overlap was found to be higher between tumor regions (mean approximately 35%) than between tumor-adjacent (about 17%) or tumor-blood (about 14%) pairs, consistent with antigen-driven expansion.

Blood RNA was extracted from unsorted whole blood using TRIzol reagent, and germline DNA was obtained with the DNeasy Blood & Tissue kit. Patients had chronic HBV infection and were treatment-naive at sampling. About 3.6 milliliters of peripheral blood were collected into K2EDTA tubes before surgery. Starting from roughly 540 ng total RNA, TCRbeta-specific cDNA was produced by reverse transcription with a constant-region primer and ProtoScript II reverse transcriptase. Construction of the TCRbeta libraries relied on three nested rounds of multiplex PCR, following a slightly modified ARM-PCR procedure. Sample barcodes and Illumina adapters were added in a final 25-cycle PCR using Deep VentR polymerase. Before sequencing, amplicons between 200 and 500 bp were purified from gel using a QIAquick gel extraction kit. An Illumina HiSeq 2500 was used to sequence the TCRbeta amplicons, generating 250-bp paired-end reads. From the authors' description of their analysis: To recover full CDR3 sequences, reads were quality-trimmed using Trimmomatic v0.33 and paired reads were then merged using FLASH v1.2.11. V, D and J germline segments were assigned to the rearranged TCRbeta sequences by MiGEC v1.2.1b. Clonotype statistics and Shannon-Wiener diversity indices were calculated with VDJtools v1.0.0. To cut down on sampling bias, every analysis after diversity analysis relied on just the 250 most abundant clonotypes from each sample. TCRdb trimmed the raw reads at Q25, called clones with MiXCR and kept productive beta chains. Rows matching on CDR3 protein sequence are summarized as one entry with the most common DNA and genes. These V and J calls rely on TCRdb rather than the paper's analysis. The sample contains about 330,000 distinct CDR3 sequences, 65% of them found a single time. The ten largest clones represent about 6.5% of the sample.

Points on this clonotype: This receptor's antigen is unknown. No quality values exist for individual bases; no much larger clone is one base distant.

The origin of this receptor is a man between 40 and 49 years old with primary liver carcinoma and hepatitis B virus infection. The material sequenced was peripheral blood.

The CDR3 region: CASTPGRILAGDMFWDYEQYF. Here is the DNA: TGTGCCAGCACCCCAGGCAGGATACTAGCGGGAGATATGTTCTGGGACTACGAGCAGTACTTC. The chain was built from TRBV11-2 and TRBJ2-7, and 11 bases in between align with TRBD2. The germline V gene encodes CDR1 SGHAT and CDR2 FQNNGV. The CDR3 contains 21 residues, cysteine and phenylalanine counted. Of the read, only the CDR3 DNA is kept; its 63 bases are in frame from base 1. The V end gives up 7 bases and the J end 3 bases, leaving 26 bases in the junction not matched to a gene.